This TCR beta chain stems from a study of blood T cell repertoires in COVID-19. Study-level information: Researchers got acute and convalescent COVID-19 samples from the United States, Italy and Spain. PBMCs, B-cell-depleted T cells, or T cells provided the cDNA or gDNA that made up the material.

Measured with immunoSEQ multiplex PCR; TCRdb has only the in-frame clones, and not every one. The top ten hold 3.5% to 4.5% of the sample, which has more than 55,000 clones, roughly nine tenths seen once. This clone was seen only once. Germline V gene sequence: CDR1 MDHEN, CDR2 SYDVKM. Trimming removed 5 bases from V and 9 bases from J, with 13 bases in between. The CDR3 consists of 12 residues. Sequenced input: peripheral blood. This sequence joins TRBV28 and TRBJ1-2; D is uncertain. The clonotype comes from a man aged 50-59 years with active COVID-19. The CDR3 protein is CASSPLDWRYTF. Here the CDR3 DNA reads TGTGCCAGCAGTCCCCTCGACTGGCGCTACACCTTC.